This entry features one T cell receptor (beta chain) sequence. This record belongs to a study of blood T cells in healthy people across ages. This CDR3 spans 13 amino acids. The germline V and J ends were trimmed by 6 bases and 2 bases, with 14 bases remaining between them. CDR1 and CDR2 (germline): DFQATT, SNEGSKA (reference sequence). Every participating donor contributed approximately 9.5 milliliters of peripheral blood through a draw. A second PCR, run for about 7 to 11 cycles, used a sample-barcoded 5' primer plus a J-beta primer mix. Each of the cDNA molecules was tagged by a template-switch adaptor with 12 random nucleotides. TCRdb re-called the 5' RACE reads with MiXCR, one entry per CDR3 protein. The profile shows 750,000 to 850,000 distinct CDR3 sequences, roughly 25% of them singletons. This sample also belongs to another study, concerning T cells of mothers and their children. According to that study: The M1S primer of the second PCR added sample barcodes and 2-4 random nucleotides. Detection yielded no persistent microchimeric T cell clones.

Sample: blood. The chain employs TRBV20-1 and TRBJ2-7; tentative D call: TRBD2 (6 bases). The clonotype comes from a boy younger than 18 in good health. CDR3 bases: TGCAGTGCCCAGGCGGGGAATACCTACGAGCAGTACTTC. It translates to CSAQAGNTYEQYF.